Shown below are 4 T cell receptor beta chains from a single sample sequenced in a study of T cell changes during pregnancy in multiple sclerosis. Profiled with immunoSEQ multiplex PCR; TCRdb holds only in-frame clones, not every one. The sample carries 30,000 to 45,000 clones, 75% to 95% recorded once. The sequenced sample was CD4+ T cells from peripheral blood mononuclear cells, obtained in the third trimester of pregnancy. The receptor set was obtained from a female donor with multiple sclerosis, enrolled in a pregnancy study.

The CDR3 bases are TGTGCCAGCTCACCATTGAGGGAGACCCAGTACTTC. Amino acid sequence: CASSPLRETQYF. V is TRBV18 and J is TRBJ2-5; D gene unclear. Germline assignment: CDR1 KGHSH and CDR2 LQKENI. Trimming cost V 2 bases and J 5 bases, with 6 bases left between them. The CDR3 covers 12 residues.

This rearrangement joins TRBV28 to TRBJ2-7, with 8 bases aligning to TRBD2. The CDR3 runs 15 residues. CDR1 and CDR2 from the germline V gene are MDHEN and SYDVKM. Germline trimming cut 5 bases from V and 0 bases from J; bases unmatched to any gene: 6. DNA for the CDR3: TGTGCCAGCAGTCCCAGCGGGAGTATCTCCTACGAGCAGTACTTC. It yields the protein CASSPSGSISYEQYF.

The chain links TRBV7-2 to TRBJ1-1, with no clear D. In germline, CDR1 is SGHTA, CDR2 FQGNSA. V was clipped by 3 bases and J by 12 bases, with 14 bases between them. The CDR3 extends over 12 amino acids. The CDR3 is CASSFFGDMTFF. CDR3 nucleotides: TGTGCCAGCAGCTTTTTCGGGGATATGACTTTCTTT.

V gene TRBV9 combines with J gene TRBJ2-3; a weak D match, TRBD2 (5 bases). Per the germline V gene, CDR1 is SGDLS and CDR2 is YYNGEE. Deletions cut 4 bases from V and 2 bases from J, with 5 bases between. The CDR3 runs to 12 residues. This CDR3 reads CASSRDTDTQYF. As DNA, the CDR3 is TGTGCCAGCAGCCGGGACACAGATACGCAGTATTTT.